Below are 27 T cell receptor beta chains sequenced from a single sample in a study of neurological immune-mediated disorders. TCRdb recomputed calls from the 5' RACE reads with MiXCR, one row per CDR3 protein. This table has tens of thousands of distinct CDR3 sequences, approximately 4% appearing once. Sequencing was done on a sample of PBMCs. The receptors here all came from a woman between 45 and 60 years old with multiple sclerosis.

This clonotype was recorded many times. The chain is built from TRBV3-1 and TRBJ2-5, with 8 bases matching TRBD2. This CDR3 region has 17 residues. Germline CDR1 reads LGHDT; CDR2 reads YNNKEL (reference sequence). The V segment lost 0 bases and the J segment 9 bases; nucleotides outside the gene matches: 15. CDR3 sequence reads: CASSQEGRSGAMVAQYF. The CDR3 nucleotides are TGTGCCAGCAGCCAAGAGGGACGTAGCGGGGCGATGGTGGCCCAGTACTTC.

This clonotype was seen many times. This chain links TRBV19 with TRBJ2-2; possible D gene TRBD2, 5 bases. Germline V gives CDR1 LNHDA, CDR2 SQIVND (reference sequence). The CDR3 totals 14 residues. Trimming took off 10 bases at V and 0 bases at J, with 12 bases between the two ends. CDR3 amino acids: CATREGPNTGELFF. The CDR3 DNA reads TGTGCCACCCGAGAGGGCCCGAACACCGGGGAGCTGTTTTTT. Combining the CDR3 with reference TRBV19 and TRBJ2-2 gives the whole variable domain DGGITQSPKYLFRKEGQNVTLSCEQNLNHDAMYWYRQDPGQGLRLIYYSQIVNDFQKGDIAEGYSVSREKKESFPLTVTSAQKNPTAFYLCATREGPNTGELFFGEGSRLTVL.

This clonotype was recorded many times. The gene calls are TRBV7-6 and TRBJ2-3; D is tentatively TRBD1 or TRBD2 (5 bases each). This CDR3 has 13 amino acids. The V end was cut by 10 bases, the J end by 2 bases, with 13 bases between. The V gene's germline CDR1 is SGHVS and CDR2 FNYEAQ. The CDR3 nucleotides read TGTGCCACCTCAACGGGACCCACAGATACGCAGTATTTT. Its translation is CATSTGPTDTQYF.

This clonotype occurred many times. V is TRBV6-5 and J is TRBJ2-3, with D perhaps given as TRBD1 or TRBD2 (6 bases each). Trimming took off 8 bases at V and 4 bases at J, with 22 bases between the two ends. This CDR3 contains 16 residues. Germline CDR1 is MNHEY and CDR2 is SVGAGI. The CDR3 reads CASRSPERGVADTQYF. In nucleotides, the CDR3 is TGTGCCAGCCGGAGCCCTGAGAGGGGGGTTGCAGATACGCAGTATTTT.

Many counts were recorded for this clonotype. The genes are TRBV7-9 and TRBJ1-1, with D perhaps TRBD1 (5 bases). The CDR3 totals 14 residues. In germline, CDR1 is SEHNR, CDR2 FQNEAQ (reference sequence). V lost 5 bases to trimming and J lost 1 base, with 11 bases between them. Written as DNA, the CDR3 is TGTGCCAGCAGCCGTGGACAATGGAACACTGAAGCTTTCTTT. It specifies CASSRGQWNTEAFF.

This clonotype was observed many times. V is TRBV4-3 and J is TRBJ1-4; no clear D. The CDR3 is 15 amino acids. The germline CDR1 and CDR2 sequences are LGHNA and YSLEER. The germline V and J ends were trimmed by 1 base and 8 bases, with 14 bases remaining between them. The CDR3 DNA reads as TGCGCCAGCAGCCAAGTCTGGCTGGGCGCGGAAAAACTGTTTTTT. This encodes CASSQVWLGAEKLFF.

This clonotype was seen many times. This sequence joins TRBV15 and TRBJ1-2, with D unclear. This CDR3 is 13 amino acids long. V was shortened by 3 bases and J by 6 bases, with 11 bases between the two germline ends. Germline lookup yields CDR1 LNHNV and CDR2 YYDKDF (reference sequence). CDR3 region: CATSRPPQHGYTF. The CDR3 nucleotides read TGTGCCACCAGCAGGCCCCCCCAACATGGCTACACCTTC.

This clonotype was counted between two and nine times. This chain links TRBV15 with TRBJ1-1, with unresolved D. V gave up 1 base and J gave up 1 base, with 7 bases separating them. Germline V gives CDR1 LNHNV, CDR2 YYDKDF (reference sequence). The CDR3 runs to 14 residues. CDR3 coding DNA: TGTGCCACCAGCAGAGCCAGAGGGAACACTGAAGCTTTCTTT. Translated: CATSRARGNTEAFF.

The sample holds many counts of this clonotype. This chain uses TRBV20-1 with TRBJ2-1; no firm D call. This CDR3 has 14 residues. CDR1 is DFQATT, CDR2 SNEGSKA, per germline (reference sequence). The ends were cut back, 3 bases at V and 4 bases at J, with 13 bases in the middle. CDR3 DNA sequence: TGCAGTGCTAGGGATCAGGTTGGTTACAATGAGCAGTTCTTC. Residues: CSARDQVGYNEQFF.

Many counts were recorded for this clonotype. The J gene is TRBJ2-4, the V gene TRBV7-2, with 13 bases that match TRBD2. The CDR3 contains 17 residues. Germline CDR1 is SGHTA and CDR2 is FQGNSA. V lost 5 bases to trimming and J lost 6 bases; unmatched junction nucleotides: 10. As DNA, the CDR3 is TGTGCCAGCAGCATCGGACTAGCGGGGGCCAGGGGAAACATTCAGTACTTC. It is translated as CASSIGLAGARGNIQYF.

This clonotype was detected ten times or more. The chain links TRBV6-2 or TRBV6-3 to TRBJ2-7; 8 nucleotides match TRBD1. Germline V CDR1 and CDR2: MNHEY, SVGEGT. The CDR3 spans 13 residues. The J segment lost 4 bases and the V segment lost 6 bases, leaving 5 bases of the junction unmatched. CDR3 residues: CASSDGQGYEQYF. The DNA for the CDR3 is TGTGCCAGCAGCGATGGACAGGGTTACGAGCAGTACTTC.

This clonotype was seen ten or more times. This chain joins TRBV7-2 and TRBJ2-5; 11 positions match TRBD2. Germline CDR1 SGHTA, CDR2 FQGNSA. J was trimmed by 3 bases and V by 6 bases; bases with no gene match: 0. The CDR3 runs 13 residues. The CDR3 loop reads CASRLAGEETQYF. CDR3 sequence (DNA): TGTGCCAGCAGACTAGCGGGGGAAGAGACCCAGTACTTC.

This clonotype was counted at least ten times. The chain's CDR3 is CASKTGGTDTQYF. The CDR3 DNA reads TGTGCCAGCAAAACCGGGGGCACAGATACGCAGTATTTT. This chain connects TRBV7-9 to TRBJ2-3; maybe TRBD2 (5 bases). Germline V gives CDR1 SEHNR, CDR2 FQNEAQ (reference sequence). V shed 7 bases and J shed 1 base, with 9 bases lying between them. The CDR3 loop spans 13 amino acids.

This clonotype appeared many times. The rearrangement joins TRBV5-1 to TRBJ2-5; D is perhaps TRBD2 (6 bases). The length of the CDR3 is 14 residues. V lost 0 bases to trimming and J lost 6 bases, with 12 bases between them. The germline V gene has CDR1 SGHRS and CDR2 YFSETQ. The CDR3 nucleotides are TGCGCCAGCAGCTTGGCCCCGCGGGGTAAGACCCAGTACTTC. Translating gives CASSLAPRGKTQYF.

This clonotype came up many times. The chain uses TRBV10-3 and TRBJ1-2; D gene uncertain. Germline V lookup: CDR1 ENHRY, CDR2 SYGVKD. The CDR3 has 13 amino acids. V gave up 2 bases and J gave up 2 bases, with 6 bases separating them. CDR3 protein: CAISEGRNYGYTF. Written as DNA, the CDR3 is TGTGCCATCAGTGAGGGGCGGAACTATGGCTACACCTTC.

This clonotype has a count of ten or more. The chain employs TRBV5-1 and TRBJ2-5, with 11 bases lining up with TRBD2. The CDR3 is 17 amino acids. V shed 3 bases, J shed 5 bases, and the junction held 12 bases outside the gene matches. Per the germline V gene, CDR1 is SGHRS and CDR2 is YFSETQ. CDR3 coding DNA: TGCGCCAGCAGCTGGAGTCTAGCGGGGGGCACGGGGGAGACCCAGTACTTC. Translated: CASSWSLAGGTGETQYF.

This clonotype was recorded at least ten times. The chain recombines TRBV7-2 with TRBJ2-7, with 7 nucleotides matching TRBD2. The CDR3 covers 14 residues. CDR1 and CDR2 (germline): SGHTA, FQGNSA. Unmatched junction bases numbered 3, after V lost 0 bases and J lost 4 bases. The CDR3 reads CASSLARLAYEQYF. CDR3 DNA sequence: TGTGCCAGCAGCTTAGCGCGACTAGCTTACGAGCAGTACTTC. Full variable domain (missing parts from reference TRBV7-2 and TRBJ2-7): GAGVSQSPSNKVTEKGKDVELRCDPISGHTALYWYRQSLGQGLEFLIYFQGNSAPDKSGLPSDRFSAERTGGSVSTLTIQRTQQEDSAVYLCASSLARLAYEQYFGPGTRLTVT.

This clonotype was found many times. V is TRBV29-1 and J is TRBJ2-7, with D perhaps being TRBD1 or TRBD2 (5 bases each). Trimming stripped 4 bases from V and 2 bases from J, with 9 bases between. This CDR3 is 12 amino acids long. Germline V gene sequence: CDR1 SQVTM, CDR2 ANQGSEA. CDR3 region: CSVVWGPYEQYF. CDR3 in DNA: TGCAGCGTTGTTTGGGGACCCTACGAGCAGTACTTC.

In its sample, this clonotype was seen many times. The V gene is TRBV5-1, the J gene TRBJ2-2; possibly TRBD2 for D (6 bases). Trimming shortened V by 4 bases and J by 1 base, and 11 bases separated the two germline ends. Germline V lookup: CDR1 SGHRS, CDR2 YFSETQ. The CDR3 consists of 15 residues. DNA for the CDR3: TGCGCCAGCAGCCAGGGACTCGAGAACACCGGGGAGCTGTTTTTT. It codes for CASSQGLENTGELFF.

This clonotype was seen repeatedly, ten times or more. The CDR3 DNA sequence: TGCGCCAGCAGCACCAGTCCGATTCAAGCCAAAAACATTCAGTACTTC. Its translation: CASSTSPIQAKNIQYF. The chain employs TRBV5-1 and TRBJ2-4; D gene uncertain. Germline lookup yields CDR1 SGHRS and CDR2 YFSETQ. The CDR3 sequence is 16 residues long. Trimming cost V 4 bases and J 0 bases, with 14 bases left between them.

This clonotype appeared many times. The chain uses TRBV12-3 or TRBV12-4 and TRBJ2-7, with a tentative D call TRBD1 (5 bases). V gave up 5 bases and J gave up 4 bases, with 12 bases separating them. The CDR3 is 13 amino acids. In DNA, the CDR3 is TGTGCCAGCAGTCAGGGTCCTGTTTACGAGCAGTACTTC. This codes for CASSQGPVYEQYF.

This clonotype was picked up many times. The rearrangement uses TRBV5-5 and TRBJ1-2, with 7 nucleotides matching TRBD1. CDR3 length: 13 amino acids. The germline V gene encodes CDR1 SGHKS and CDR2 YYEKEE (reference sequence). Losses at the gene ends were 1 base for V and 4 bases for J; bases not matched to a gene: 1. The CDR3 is CASSLYRGYGYTF. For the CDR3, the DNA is TGTGCCAGCAGCTTGTACAGGGGCTATGGCTACACCTTC.

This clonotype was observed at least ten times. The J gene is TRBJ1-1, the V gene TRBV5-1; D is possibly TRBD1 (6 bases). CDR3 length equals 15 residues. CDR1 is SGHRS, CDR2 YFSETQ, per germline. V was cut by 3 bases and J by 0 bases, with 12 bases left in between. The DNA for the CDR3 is TGCGCCAGCAGCTCGCTGACAGGAGTGAACACTGAAGCTTTCTTT. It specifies CASSSLTGVNTEAFF.

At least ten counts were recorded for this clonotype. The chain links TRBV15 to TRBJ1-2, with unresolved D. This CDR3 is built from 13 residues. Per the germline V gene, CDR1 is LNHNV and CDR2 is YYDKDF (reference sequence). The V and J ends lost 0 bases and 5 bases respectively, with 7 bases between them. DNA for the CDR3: TGTGCCACCAGCAGAGATAATGGATATGGCTACACCTTC. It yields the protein CATSRDNGYGYTF.

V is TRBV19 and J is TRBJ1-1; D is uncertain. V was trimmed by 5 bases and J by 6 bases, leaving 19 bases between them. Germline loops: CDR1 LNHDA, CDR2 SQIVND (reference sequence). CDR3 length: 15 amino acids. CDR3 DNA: TGTGCCAGTAGTTACGATTCGGGCAGGAGCTCTGAAGCTTTCTTT. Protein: CASSYDSGRSSEAFF.

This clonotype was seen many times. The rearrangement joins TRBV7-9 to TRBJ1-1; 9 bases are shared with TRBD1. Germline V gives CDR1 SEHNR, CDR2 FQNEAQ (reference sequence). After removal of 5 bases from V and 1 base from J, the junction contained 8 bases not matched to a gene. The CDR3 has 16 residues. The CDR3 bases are TGTGCCAGCAGCCCAACCGGGACAGGGAAGAACACTGAAGCTTTCTTT. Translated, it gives CASSPTGTGKNTEAFF.

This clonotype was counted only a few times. CDR3: CASSQEGRVQETQYF. CDR3 bases: TGCGCCAGCAGCCAAGAAGGAAGGGTCCAAGAGACCCAGTACTTC. This chain links TRBV4-1 with TRBJ2-5; D not resolved. This CDR3 has 15 residues. Germline-derived CDR1 and CDR2 are MGHRA and YSYEKL. Trimming cost V 0 bases and J 1 base, with 9 bases left between them.